These T cell receptor beta chains were read from a single sample in a study of sequential checkpoint blockade in melanoma. Measured with immunoSEQ multiplex PCR; TCRdb has only the in-frame clones, and not every one. The data hold over 15,000 clones, with approximately 66% observed a single time. Sequenced here: CD8+ T cells sorted from blood (inferred from file names), sampled from a patient given nivolumab and ipilimumab in sequence. The receptors were gathered from a human donor with melanoma. The CDR3 runs from the conserved cysteine through the conserved F or W. The D gene is left open where the match is weak. The listing skips clone size in some rows; elsewhere it reads once, few, many or a size class.

. TRBJ2-7 . TRBV11-3 CASSLPSASSYEQYF TGTGCCAGCAGCTTACCTAGCGCCAGCTCCTACGAGCAGTACTTC
. TRBJ2-3 . TRBV4-2 CASSEGTDTQYF TGTGCCAGCAGCGAGGGCACAGATACGCAGTATTTT
. TRBJ2-1 TRBD1 TRBV9 CASSVDHRGSYNEQFF TGTGCCAGCAGCGTAGACCACAGGGGGTCCTACAATGAGCAGTTCTTC
once TRBJ2-1 . TRBV13 CASSTHHNEQFF TGTGCCAGCAGCACACATCACAATGAGCAGTTCTTC
. TRBJ1-4 . TRBV6-5 CASSTGRTTNEKLFF TGTGCCAGCAGCACAGGACGGACAACTAATGAAAAACTGTTTTTT
. TRBJ1-1 TRBD1 TRBV18 CASGMGQGLNTEAFF TGTGCCAGCGGGATGGGACAGGGGCTGAACACTGAAGCTTTCTTT
. TRBJ2-2 . TRBV4-2 CATRRDILAGELFF TGTGCCACCCGCCGGGACATACTGGCTGGGGAGCTGTTTTTT
. TRBJ2-3 . TRBV6-6 CASSYGQDTQYF TGTGCCAGCAGTTATGGCCAAGATACGCAGTATTTT
. TRBJ2-7 . TRBV6-5 CASSTSGGPYYEQYF TGTGCCAGCAGTACCTCGGGCGGGCCCTATTACGAGCAGTACTTC
. TRBJ2-7 . TRBV4-3 CASSQGTPYEQYF TGCGCCAGCAGCCAAGGGACACCTTACGAGCAGTACTTC
. TRBJ1-5 . TRBV2 CASSQGNQPQHF TGTGCCAGCAGTCAGGGGAATCAGCCCCAGCATTTT
. TRBJ2-7 TRBD1 TRBV9 CASSEGQGISYEQYF TGTGCCAGCAGCGAGGGACAGGGAATCTCCTACGAGCAGTACTTC
. TRBJ2-3 TRBD1 TRBV7-2 CASSLGAGGTQYF TGTGCCAGCAGCTTAGGGGCAGGGGGTACGCAGTATTTT
. TRBJ2-3 . TRBV4-1 CASSPVTDTQYF TGCGCCAGCAGCCCGGTCACAGATACGCAGTACTTT
. TRBJ1-2 TRBD1 TRBV27 CASSLSPDRVAGYTF TGTGCCAGCAGTTTATCGCCCGACAGGGTGGCTGGCTACACCTTC
. TRBJ2-1 . TRBV13 CASSLESYEQFF TGTGCCAGCAGCTTAGAATCTTATGAGCAGTTCTTC
. TRBJ2-5 TRBD2 TRBV19 CASSDRTSGLLQETQYF TGTGCCAGTAGTGATCGGACTAGTGGCTTGTTACAAGAGACCCAGTACTTC
few TRBJ2-7 TRBD1 TRBV4-3 CASSQGTQGNSYEQYF TGCGCCAGCAGCCAGGGAACACAGGGGAACTCCTACGAGCAGTACTTC
. TRBJ1-2 . TRBV6-4 CASSDTAGAVWGCTF TGTGCCAGCAGTGACACGGCAGGGGCTGTTTGGGGCTGCACCTTC
. TRBJ1-5 TRBD1 TRBV4-2 CASSATGGGNQPQHF TGTGCCAGCAGCGCAACAGGGGGCGGCAATCAGCCCCAGCATTTT
few TRBJ2-7 . TRBV4-2 CASSQDEVGASEQYF TGTGCCAGCAGCCAAGATGAGGTAGGGGCTAGCGAGCAGTACTTC
. TRBJ2-7 . TRBV27 CASSFQGHYEQYF TGTGCCAGCAGTTTTCAGGGCCACTACGAGCAGTACTTC
. TRBJ1-1 . TRBV11-3 CASSTLRIEAFF TGTGCCAGCAGCACCCTACGAATTGAAGCTTTCTTT
. TRBJ2-7 TRBD2 TRBV4-3 CASSQDRGLAENYEQYF TGCGCCAGCAGCCAAGATCGCGGACTAGCGGAAAACTACGAGCAGTACTTC
. TRBJ1-1 TRBD1 TRBV19 CASSPGQTNTEAFF TGTGCCAGTAGTCCGGGACAGACTAACACTGAAGCTTTCTTT
. TRBJ2-2 . TRBV29-1 CSASRGNTGELFF TGCAGCGCCAGCAGGGGAAACACCGGGGAGCTGTTTTTT
once TRBJ2-2 TRBD2 TRBV6-4 CASSPSGGEGTGELFF TGTGCCAGCAGTCCAAGCGGGGGAGAGGGCACCGGGGAGCTGTTTTTT
. TRBJ2-7 . TRBV5-6 CASSIGSGGEQYF TGTGCCAGCAGCATTGGAAGCGGCGGCGAGCAGTACTTC
. TRBJ1-2 . TRBV7-9 CASSFGKNGGDYGYTF TGTGCCAGCAGCTTCGGGAAAAACGGGGGGGACTATGGCTACACCTTC
. TRBJ2-7 TRBD2 TRBV7-9 CASSSTSGYEQYF TGTGCCAGCAGCTCGACTAGCGGGTACGAGCAGTACTTC
few TRBJ2-1 TRBD1 TRBV7-6 CASSLLTGGHEQFF TGTGCCAGCAGCCTCCTCACAGGGGGACATGAGCAGTTCTTC
. TRBJ1-1 TRBD1 TRBV18 CASSPLADRSPVNTEAFF TGTGCCAGCTCACCACTTGCGGACAGGAGCCCGGTGAACACTGAAGCTTTCTTT
. TRBJ1-2 TRBD1 TRBV2 CASSATLATGKNYGYTF TGTGCCAGCAGTGCAACCTTGGCGACAGGGAAGAACTATGGCTACACCTTC
. TRBJ2-5 . TRBV6-5 CASSASGQQETQYF TGTGCCAGCAGCGCCTCCGGACAGCAAGAGACCCAGTACTTC
. TRBJ2-7 . TRBV2 CASTPWAGVGYEQYF TGTGCCAGCACCCCGTGGGCAGGGGTGGGCTACGAGCAGTACTTC
once TRBJ1-5 . TRBV7-9 CASSLGGQPQHF TGTGCCAGCAGCTTGGGGGGACAGCCCCAGCATTTT
few TRBJ2-3 TRBD2 TRBV7-2 CASSFTSGDTDTQYF TGTGCCAGCAGCTTCACTAGCGGTGATACAGATACGCAGTATTTT
. TRBJ2-2 TRBD2 TRBV5-1 CASSATSGGYTGELFF TGCGCCAGCAGCGCCACTAGCGGGGGTTACACCGGGGAGCTGTTTTTT